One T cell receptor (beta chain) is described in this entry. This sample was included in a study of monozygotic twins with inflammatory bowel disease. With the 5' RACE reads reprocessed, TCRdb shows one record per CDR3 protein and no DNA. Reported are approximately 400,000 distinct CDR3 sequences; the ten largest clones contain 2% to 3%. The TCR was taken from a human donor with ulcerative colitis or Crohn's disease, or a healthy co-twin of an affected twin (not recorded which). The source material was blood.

This chain's CDR3 is CASSFGGGTQETQYF. The V gene is TRBV7-7, the J gene TRBJ2-5; with no DNA, the TCRdb D assignment of TRBD2 cannot be verified. The CDR3 loop spans 15 amino acids. CDR1 and CDR2 from the germline V gene are SSHAT and FNYEAQ (reference sequence).